This T cell receptor (beta chain) came from a study of cytomegalovirus exposure and HLA in healthy donors. Study-wide points: The CMV antigen specificity of a few CMV-associated chains was confirmed through in vitro analysis.

Donors came from a validation cohort of 90 to 150 subjects, distinct from the first 666-subject cohort. Repertoires were generated with immunoSEQ multiplex PCR, while TCRdb's copy carries only in-frame clones and drops some. The table includes more than 120,000 clones, over 80% detected once. A word on this clone: As yet, its antigen is unknown.

Germline V gene sequence: CDR1 MNHNY, CDR2 SVGAGI (reference sequence). The CDR3 covers 16 residues. V was clipped by 4 bases and J by 2 bases, with 15 bases between them. The sequence was obtained from a young man in good health and CMV-seropositive. The chain is built from TRBV6-6 and TRBJ2-1; D is possibly TRBD1 (6 bases). What was sequenced was PBMCs. The CDR3: CASSSPGTLTYNEQFF. The DNA for the CDR3 is TGTGCCAGCAGTTCGCCAGGGACACTCACCTACAATGAGCAGTTCTTC.